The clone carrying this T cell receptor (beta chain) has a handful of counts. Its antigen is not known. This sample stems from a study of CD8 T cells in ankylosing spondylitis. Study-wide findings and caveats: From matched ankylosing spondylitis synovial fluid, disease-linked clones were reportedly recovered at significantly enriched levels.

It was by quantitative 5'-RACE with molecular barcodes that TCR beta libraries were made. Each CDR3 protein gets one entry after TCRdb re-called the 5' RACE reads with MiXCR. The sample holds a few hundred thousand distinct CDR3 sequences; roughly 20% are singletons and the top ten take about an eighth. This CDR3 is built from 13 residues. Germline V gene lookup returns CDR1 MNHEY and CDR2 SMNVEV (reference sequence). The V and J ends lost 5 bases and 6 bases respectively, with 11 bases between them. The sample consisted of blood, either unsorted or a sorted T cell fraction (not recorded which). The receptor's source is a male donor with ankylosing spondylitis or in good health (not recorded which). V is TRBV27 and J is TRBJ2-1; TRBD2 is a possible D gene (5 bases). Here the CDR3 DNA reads TGTGCCAGCAGTACGGGATGGGTCAATGAGCAGTTCTTC. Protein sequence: CASSTGWVNEQFF.